This TCR beta chain is drawn from a study of spatial heterogeneity in lung cancer (dated by TCRdb to the late 2010s). Background for the entire study: Beta-chain transcripts were consistently detected in greater numbers than alpha-chain transcripts, which likely reflects a higher abundance of beta-chain transcripts. In the raw uncorrected reads, each unique combination of TCR and UMI appeared on average more than ten times. The study quantitatively compared TCR alpha and beta repertoires across multiple tumor regions, matched nontumor lung and blood in non-small cell lung cancer. TCR repertoire features were related to nonsynonymous mutation counts determined by whole-exome sequencing of tumor tissue. Both alpha and beta chains were TCR-sequenced in samples taken at surgery, namely 220 tumor regions, 62 to 65 matched nontumor lung samples and 50 to 60 PBMC samples. Results the study describes overall, beyond this receptor: Ubiquitous expanded tumor TCRs were detected in blood more often at tumor resection than at routine follow-up. Confirming at a functional level the hypothesis that regional TCRs recognize regional mutations was considered to require additional single-cell paired TCR alpha and beta sequencing.

According to the germline V gene, CDR1 reads SGHTA and CDR2 reads FQGNSA. Ends trimmed: V by 5 bases, J by 2 bases; bases unmatched to a gene: 3. The CDR3 numbers 15 residues from cysteine through phenylalanine. Only CDR3 DNA remains: 45 bases, in frame from the first base. Library preparation used 5' RACE. The instrument given in TCRdb is NextSeq 500. In the TCR library protocol, a unique molecular identifier was attached to each TCR cDNA molecule so that PCR and sequencing errors could be corrected. The study's own analysis went as follows. Decombinator tools were used for TCR identification, UMI-based error correction and CDR3 extraction. Expanded TCRs were defined as those above a frequency of 2 per 1,000, corresponding to the top 1% of the tumor frequency distribution. Each repertoire was subsampled 100 times to 5,000 TCRs, after which Renyi diversity was computed with the R vegan package. CDR3 similarity networks were constructed using string-kernel similarity of amino acid triplets, with links drawn between CDR3s whose pairwise similarity was above 0.82. The public reads were reanalyzed by TCRdb: fastp trimming at Q25, MiXCR alignment, in-frame beta chains only. All rows with the same CDR3 protein become a single entry with the most common DNA and genes. TCRdb's processing, not the authors' own work, is the source of the V and J calls. This sample gives roughly 48,000 distinct CDR3 sequences in total; over 4.5% of them show up just once. Jointly, the top ten make up over 8.5% of the sample.

This clonotype was picked up a small number of times. The target of this receptor is not known. Per-base qualities were not stored, and no clone one base away is much larger. The sample's time point label, in plain terms: sample taken at primary tumor resection. TCR sequencing used whole RNA extracted from tumor and nontumor lung tissue, or from cryopreserved PBMC samples, without cell sorting. Samples were obtained from 70 to 85 patients with early-stage, untreated non-small cell lung cancer from the lung TRACERx cohort. Only patients with enough RNA available from two or more tumor regions were chosen for TCR sequencing.

This TCR derives from a male donor with early-stage non-small cell lung cancer. The sequenced sample was PBMCs, obtained at surgery. The rearranged chain carries TRBV7-2 and TRBJ2-2, and TRBD2 matches 9 of the central bases. The CDR3 loop reads CASSRLAANTGELFF. DNA sequence: TGTGCCAGCAGCCGACTAGCGGCTAACACCGGGGAGCTGTTTTTT.